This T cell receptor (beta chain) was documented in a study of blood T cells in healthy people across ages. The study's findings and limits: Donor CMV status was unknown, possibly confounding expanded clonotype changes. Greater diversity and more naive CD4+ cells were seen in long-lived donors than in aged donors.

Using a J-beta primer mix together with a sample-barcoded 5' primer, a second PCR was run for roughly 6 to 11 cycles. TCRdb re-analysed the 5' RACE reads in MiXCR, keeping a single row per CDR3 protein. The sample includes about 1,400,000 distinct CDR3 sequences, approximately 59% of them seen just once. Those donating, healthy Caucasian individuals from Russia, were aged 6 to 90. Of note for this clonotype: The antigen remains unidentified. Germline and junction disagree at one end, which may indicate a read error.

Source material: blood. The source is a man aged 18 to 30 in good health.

CDR3 coding DNA: TGTGCCAGCAGCTGGGACAGGGCTAATGAAAGACTGTTTTTT. It specifies CASSWDRANERLFF. The J gene is TRBJ1-4, the V gene TRBV14, with 9 bases lining up with TRBD1. CDR3 length: 14 residues. Per the germline V gene, CDR1 is SGHDN and CDR2 is FVKESK.